This T cell receptor (beta chain) was captured by sequencing in a study of spatial heterogeneity in lung cancer. Overall study context: Mean representation of each unique TCR and UMI combination in the raw reads exceeded 8.5 occurrences.

Time point specified: blood at routine non-recurrence follow-up after resection. Material for sequencing was whole RNA from tumor, nontumor lung or frozen PBMC, left unsorted. A unique molecular identifier was carried by every single TCR cDNA molecule. From the 5' RACE reads, TCRdb called clonotypes with MiXCR, one entry per CDR3 protein. In the table there are about 120,000 distinct CDR3 sequences, 9% to 15% of which are singletons. The clonotype originates from a male donor with early-stage non-small cell lung cancer. The starting material was PBMCs, obtained at follow-up.

The CDR3, as DNA: TGTGCCAGCAGTTTAGGTCAAAGACAGTATTTT. Its translation is CASSLGQRQYF. The chain carries TRBV12-3 or TRBV12-4 and TRBJ2-3; D ambiguous. Trimming removed 1 base at V and 12 bases at J, with 8 bases between. The CDR3 has 11 amino acids.